One T cell receptor (beta chain) is described in this entry. The sample comes from a study of OX40 agonist ivuxolimab in advanced cancers. This CDR3 has 15 residues. Germline V gene data show CDR1 as SGDLS and CDR2 as YYNGEE. Trimming stripped 2 bases from V and 1 base from J, with 12 bases between. The data were produced by immunoSEQ multiplex PCR, yet TCRdb's version contains in-frame clones alone and is incomplete. The sample yields around 48,000 clones, 83% seen once. This chain uses TRBV9 with TRBJ1-2; D is perhaps TRBD1 (6 bases). The sequenced sample was CD4+ or CD8+ T cells sorted from blood, obtained in a trial of the OX40 agonist ivuxolimab. This TCR derives from an adult with an advanced solid tumor such as melanoma, head and neck, liver or kidney cancer. CDR3 protein: CASSVGQSHNYGYTF. CDR3 DNA: TGTGCCAGCAGCGTTGGACAGTCCCATAACTATGGCTACACCTTC. The full variable domain, rest sourced from reference TRBV9 and TRBJ1-2, is DSGVTQTPKHLITATGQRVTLRCSPRSGDLSVYWYQQSLDQGLQFLIQYYNGEERAKGNILERFSAQQFPDLHSELNLSSLELGDSALYFCASSVGQSHNYGYTFGSGTRLTVV.